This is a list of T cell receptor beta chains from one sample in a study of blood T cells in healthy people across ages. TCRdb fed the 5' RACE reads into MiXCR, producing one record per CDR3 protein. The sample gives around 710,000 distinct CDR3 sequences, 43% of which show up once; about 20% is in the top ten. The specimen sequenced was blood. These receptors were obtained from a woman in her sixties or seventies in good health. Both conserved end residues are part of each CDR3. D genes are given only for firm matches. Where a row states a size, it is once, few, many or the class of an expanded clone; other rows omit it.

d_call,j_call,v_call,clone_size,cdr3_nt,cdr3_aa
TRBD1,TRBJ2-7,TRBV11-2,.,TGTGCCAGCAGCTTCGCCGGGACAGTGCACTACGAGCAGTACTTC,CASSFAGTVHYEQYF
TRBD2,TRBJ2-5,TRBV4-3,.,TGCGCCGGCAGCCAAGAATTCCGGACTAGCGGCCAAGAGACCCAGTACTTC,CAGSQEFRTSGQETQYF
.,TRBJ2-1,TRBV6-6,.,TGTGCCAGCAGTCCTGGTGGAGGGTCCAATGAGCAGTTCTTC,CASSPGGGSNEQFF
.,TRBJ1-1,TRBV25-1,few,TGTGCCAGCAGTCGGGCCACAAAAGCTTTCTTT,CASSRATKAFF
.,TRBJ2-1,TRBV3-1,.,TGTGCCAGCAGCCAAAACGCAGGGGGGGATGAGCAGTTCTTC,CASSQNAGGDEQFF
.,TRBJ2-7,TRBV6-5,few,TGTGCCAGCAGCCGGAAGGGGACCGTGGCCTACGAGCAGTACTTC,CASSRKGTVAYEQYF
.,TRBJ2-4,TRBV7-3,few,TGTGCCAGCAGCCAACAGGGGGAGGGAAACATTCAGTACTTC,CASSQQGEGNIQYF
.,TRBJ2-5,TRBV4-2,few,TGTGCCAGCAGCCAAGATACCGGAGCGTTGCTGGTGGAGACCCAGTACTTC,CASSQDTGALLVETQYF
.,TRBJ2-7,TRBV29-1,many,TGCAGCGTTGGTGCTAGACGAGATGAGCAGTACTTC,CSVGARRDEQYF
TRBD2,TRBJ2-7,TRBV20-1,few,TGCAGTGCTAGAGATAGACGGGGCCAGCGGGAAACCTACGAGCAGTACTTC,CSARDRRGQRETYEQYF
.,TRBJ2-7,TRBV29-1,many,TGCAGCGTCCCCGGGCCTCGCGGCGAGCAGTACTTC,CSVPGPRGEQYF
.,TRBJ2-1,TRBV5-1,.,TGCGCCAGCAGCTTGGCGGGAGCCTGGAGCGATGAGCAGTTCTTC,CASSLAGAWSDEQFF
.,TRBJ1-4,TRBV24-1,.,TGTGCCACCGAAAAAGGGAGAAAACTGTTTTTT,CATEKGRKLFF
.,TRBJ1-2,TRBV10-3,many,TGTGCCATCAGTGAACTGCTCCGTGGCTACACCTTC,CAISELLRGYTF
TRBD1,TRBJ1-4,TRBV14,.,TGTGCCAGCAGCCAAGAGATACAGGGGGCGGGAGAAAAACTGTTTTTT,CASSQEIQGAGEKLFF
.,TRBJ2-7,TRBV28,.,TGTGCCAGCAGTTTAAGGGCGGAAGGCGGCGAGCAGTACTTC,CASSLRAEGGEQYF
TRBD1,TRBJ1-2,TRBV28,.,TGTGCCAGCAGTTTGTGGGGACAGGGGAACGGCTACACCTTC,CASSLWGQGNGYTF
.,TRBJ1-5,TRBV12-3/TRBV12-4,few,TGTGCCAGCAGTCCCCAATATCAGCCCCAGCATTTT,CASSPQYQPQHF
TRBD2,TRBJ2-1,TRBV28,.,TGTGCCAGCAGCACCACCCCGGGACTATTCCGGCAGTTCTTC,CASSTTPGLFRQFF
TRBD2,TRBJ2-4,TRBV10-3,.,TGTGCCATCAGTGACTCTCGGGAGGGGGTCGGAGAGCAGTACTTC,CAISDSREGVGEQYF
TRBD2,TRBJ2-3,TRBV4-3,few,TGCGCCAGCAGCCATGGATTGACTAGCGGGAGCACAGATACGCAGTATTTT,CASSHGLTSGSTDTQYF
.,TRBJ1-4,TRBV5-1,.,TGCGCCAGCAGCTTGCGGACCCTAAAGGGGGGGTCAACTAATGAAAAACTGTTTTTT,CASSLRTLKGGSTNEKLFF
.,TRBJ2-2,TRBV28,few,TGTGCCAGCACCTTCTCCGGGGGCGCTGGCACCGGGGAGCTGTTTTTT,CASTFSGGAGTGELFF
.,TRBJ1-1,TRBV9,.,TGTGCCAGCAGGGGTTGGAGGGACACTGAAGCTTTCTTT,CASRGWRDTEAFF
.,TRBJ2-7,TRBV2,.,TGTGCCAGCAGTGAGCGCCAGGACGCCTACGAGCAGTACTTC,CASSERQDAYEQYF
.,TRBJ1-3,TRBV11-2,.,TGTGCCAGCAGCTCACCGGGGGGAAGAAACACCATATATTTT,CASSSPGGRNTIYF
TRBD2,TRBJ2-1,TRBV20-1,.,TGCAGTGCTAGAGATGGGACTAGCGGGAGTGAGCAGTTCTTC,CSARDGTSGSEQFF
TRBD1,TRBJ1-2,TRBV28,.,TGTGCCAGCAGTCCAGGACAGGGGGACTCTAACTATGGCTACACCTTC,CASSPGQGDSNYGYTF
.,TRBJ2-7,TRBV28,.,TGTGCCAGCAGACCAGGACAGCACTACGAGCAGTACTTC,CASRPGQHYEQYF
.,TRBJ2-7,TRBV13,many,TGTGCCAGCAGCCCCCGGGGGAACTACGAGCAGTACTTC,CASSPRGNYEQYF
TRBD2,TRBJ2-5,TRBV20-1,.,TGCAGTGCCCACCGGGGACTAGCGGAAGAGACCCAGTACTTC,CSAHRGLAEETQYF
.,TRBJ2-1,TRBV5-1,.,TGCGCCAGCAGCTTGGGTTCGAGACAATTGGGGAATGAGCAGTTCTTC,CASSLGSRQLGNEQFF
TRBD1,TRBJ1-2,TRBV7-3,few,TGTGCCAGCAGCCCGACAGGGGATAGGGATGGCTACACCTTC,CASSPTGDRDGYTF
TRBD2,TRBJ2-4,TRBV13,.,TGTGCCAGCAGCCCCCCGGGACTAGCGGGAGAAGAGCAGTACTTC,CASSPPGLAGEEQYF
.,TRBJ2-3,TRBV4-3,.,TGCGCCAGCAGCCGGGAGAGCACAGATACGCAGTATTTT,CASSRESTDTQYF
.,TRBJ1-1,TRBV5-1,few,TGCGCCAGCAGCTTAATGGGGGGGTCAGGCACTGAAGCTTTCTTT,CASSLMGGSGTEAFF
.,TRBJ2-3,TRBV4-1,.,TGCGCCAGCAGCCAAGTGTTGGGGACCTCCTCTGGCACAGATACGCAGTATTTT,CASSQVLGTSSGTDTQYF
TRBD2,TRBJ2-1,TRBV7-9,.,TGTGCCAGCAGCGATGGACTAGCGGGAGTCGATGAGCAGTTCTTC,CASSDGLAGVDEQFF
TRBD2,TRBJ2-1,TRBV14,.,TGTGCCAGCAGCCAAGATGATCGACTAGCGGGGGGGCGACACAATGAGCAGTTCTTC,CASSQDDRLAGGRHNEQFF
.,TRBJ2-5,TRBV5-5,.,TGTGCCAGCAGCTTCGTTGCAGGGGGGGAGACCCAGTACTTC,CASSFVAGGETQYF
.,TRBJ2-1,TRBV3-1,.,TGTGCCAGCAGCCAAGATGGATGGACCTACAATGAGCAGTTCTTC,CASSQDGWTYNEQFF
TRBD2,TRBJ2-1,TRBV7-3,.,TGTGCCAGCAGTCCTAGCGGGGGGGTCAATGAGCAGTTCTTC,CASSPSGGVNEQFF
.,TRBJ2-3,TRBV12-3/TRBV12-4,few,TGTGCCAGCAGTTTTGGGGGGCCCGCAGATACGCAGTATTTT,CASSFGGPADTQYF
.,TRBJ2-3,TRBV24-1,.,TGTGCCACCAGCCCAAGGGGGCAGTATTTT,CATSPRGQYF
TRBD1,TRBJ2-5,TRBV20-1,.,TGCAGTGCTAGAGATCGACAGGGCCTACGTGAGACCCAATACTTC,CSARDRQGLRETQYF
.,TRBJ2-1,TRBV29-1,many,TGCAGCGCTGGGGAGAGGAACAATGAGCAGTTCTTC,CSAGERNNEQFF
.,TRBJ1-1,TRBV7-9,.,TGTGCCAGCAGCTCCCCTATTAACACTGAAGCTTTCTTT,CASSSPINTEAFF
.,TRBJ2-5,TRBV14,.,TGTGCCAGCAGCCAAGAATTTGGTGGGCCCACCAATGAGCAGTACTTC,CASSQEFGGPTNEQYF
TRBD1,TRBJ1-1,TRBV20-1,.,TGCAGTGCTAGTGATACAGGGGGCGTCACTGAAGCTTTCTTT,CSASDTGGVTEAFF
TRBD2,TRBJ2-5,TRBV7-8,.,TGTGCCAGCAGCTTAGGGTTAGTGGCGGGAGGAACATATGAGCAGTACTTC,CASSLGLVAGGTYEQYF
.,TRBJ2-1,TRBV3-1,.,TGTGCCAGCAGCCAAGATCTGGGACGAGGTTTCAATGAGCAGTTCTTC,CASSQDLGRGFNEQFF
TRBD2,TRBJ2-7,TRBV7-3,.,TGTGCCAGCAGCTCCCGGGAGGGCGGCTACGAGCAGTACTTC,CASSSREGGYEQYF
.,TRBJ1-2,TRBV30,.,TGTGCCTGGAGTGTACACAGGACTTTTAACTATGGCTACACCTTC,CAWSVHRTFNYGYTF
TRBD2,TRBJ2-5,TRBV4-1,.,TGCGCCAGCAGCCGTAGCGGGAGGGCGTCGGAGACCCAGTACTTC,CASSRSGRASETQYF
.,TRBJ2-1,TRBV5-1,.,TGCGCCAGCAGCTTAATAGCCGGGTCTTTTTCGGGCAATGAGCAGTTCTTC,CASSLIAGSFSGNEQFF
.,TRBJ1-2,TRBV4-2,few,TGTGCCAGCAGCCAAGAGGCCTTGGGCAGGGTGGTAGGCTACACCTTC,CASSQEALGRVVGYTF